Listed below are T cell receptor beta chains from one sample, sequenced in a study of T cells in Graves' hyperthyroidism and ophthalmopathy. TCRdb re-analysed the multiplex PCR reads in MiXCR, keeping a single row per CDR3 protein. The data show hundreds of thousands of distinct CDR3 sequences, with approximately 23% seen just once and roughly 49% held by the top ten. The sample consisted of blood. These receptors originate from a woman in her sixties or seventies with Graves' ophthalmopathy. Both conserved end residues are part of each CDR3. A D gene is named only where the DNA matches it firmly. Rows may omit the clone size; those that give it use once, few, many or a size class.

J gene: TRBJ2-5; D gene: .; clone size: .; V gene: TRBV5-6; CDR3 protein: CASSGSGAGKQETQYF; CDR3 DNA: TGTGCCAGCAGCGGGTCCGGGGCCGGCAAACAAGAGACCCAGTACTTC
J gene: TRBJ2-3; D gene: TRBD2; clone size: .; V gene: TRBV5-1; CDR3 protein: CASSPLWGGADTQYF; CDR3 DNA: TGCGCCAGCAGCCCCCTGTGGGGGGGGGCAGATACGCAGTATTTT
J gene: TRBJ2-7; D gene: .; clone size: many; V gene: TRBV6-1; CDR3 protein: CASSQQWGNEQYF; CDR3 DNA: TGTGCCAGCAGTCAACAATGGGGCAACGAGCAGTACTTC
J gene: TRBJ2-1; D gene: TRBD2; clone size: few; V gene: TRBV20-1; CDR3 protein: CSASILAGVNEQFF; CDR3 DNA: TGCAGTGCTAGTATACTAGCGGGAGTAAATGAGCAGTTCTTC
J gene: TRBJ1-6; D gene: .; clone size: .; V gene: TRBV7-8; CDR3 protein: CASRGPGSSPLHF; CDR3 DNA: TGTGCCAGCAGGGGCCCGGGCAGCTCACCCCTCCACTTT
J gene: TRBJ2-1; D gene: TRBD2; clone size: .; V gene: TRBV5-8; CDR3 protein: CASSLGRGDDEQFF; CDR3 DNA: TGTGCCAGCAGCTTGGGTCGGGGGGATGATGAGCAGTTCTTC
J gene: TRBJ2-7; D gene: .; clone size: few; V gene: TRBV7-3; CDR3 protein: CASSQPGGYEQYF; CDR3 DNA: TGTGCCAGCAGCCAACCGGGTGGCTACGAGCAGTACTTC
J gene: TRBJ2-7; D gene: .; clone size: .; V gene: TRBV6-1; CDR3 protein: CASLSPGAYEQYF; CDR3 DNA: TGTGCCAGTCTCAGTCCTGGGGCCTACGAGCAGTACTTC
J gene: TRBJ2-5; D gene: .; clone size: few; V gene: TRBV28; CDR3 protein: CASSTLETQYF; CDR3 DNA: TGTGCCAGCTCCACATTGGAGACCCAGTACTTC
J gene: TRBJ2-7; D gene: .; clone size: .; V gene: TRBV27; CDR3 protein: CASSFNGNEQYF; CDR3 DNA: TGTGCCAGCAGTTTTAATGGGAACGAGCAGTACTTC
J gene: TRBJ2-7; D gene: TRBD2; clone size: .; V gene: TRBV7-2; CDR3 protein: CASSKGLASYEQYF; CDR3 DNA: TGTGCCAGCAGCAAGGGACTAGCTTCCTACGAGCAGTACTTC
J gene: TRBJ2-3; D gene: TRBD2; clone size: few; V gene: TRBV20-1; CDR3 protein: CSARELAGGIDTQYF; CDR3 DNA: TGCAGTGCTAGGGAACTAGCGGGAGGGATAGATACGCAGTATTTT
J gene: TRBJ1-5; D gene: .; clone size: few; V gene: TRBV2; CDR3 protein: CASRGGVGNQPQHF; CDR3 DNA: TGTGCCAGCAGGGGCGGGGTCGGCAATCAGCCCCAGCATTTT
J gene: TRBJ2-3; D gene: TRBD2; clone size: .; V gene: TRBV10-3; CDR3 protein: CAISESLSLAGGTDTQYF; CDR3 DNA: TGTGCCATCAGTGAGTCCTTATCTCTAGCGGGGGGCACAGATACGCAGTATTTT
J gene: TRBJ1-6; D gene: .; clone size: .; V gene: TRBV20-1; CDR3 protein: CSARAANRGQIGSPLHF; CDR3 DNA: TGCAGTGCTAGAGCCGCCAACCGGGGCCAAATTGGGTCACCCCTCCACTTT
J gene: TRBJ1-6; D gene: .; clone size: .; V gene: TRBV6-1; CDR3 protein: CASSFLNIVYSPLHF; CDR3 DNA: TGTGCCAGCAGTTTCCTCAACATCGTCTATTCACCCCTCCACTTT
J gene: TRBJ2-7; D gene: .; clone size: many; V gene: TRBV2; CDR3 protein: CASTPGVNEQYF; CDR3 DNA: TGTGCCAGCACCCCGGGAGTCAACGAGCAGTACTTC
J gene: TRBJ2-4; D gene: .; clone size: .; V gene: TRBV28; CDR3 protein: CASVGDFLNIQYF; CDR3 DNA: TGTGCCAGCGTCGGGGATTTTCTCAACATTCAGTACTTC
J gene: TRBJ2-1; D gene: .; clone size: .; V gene: TRBV7-8; CDR3 protein: CASSVKTSYEQFF; CDR3 DNA: TGTGCCAGCAGCGTTAAGACTAGTTATGAGCAGTTCTTC
J gene: TRBJ2-3; D gene: .; clone size: once; V gene: TRBV7-9; CDR3 protein: CASSLEQGYDTQYF; CDR3 DNA: TGTGCCAGCAGCTTAGAACAGGGTTACGATACGCAGTATTTT
J gene: TRBJ1-3; D gene: .; clone size: many; V gene: TRBV20-1; CDR3 protein: CSARVTGRNTIYF; CDR3 DNA: TGCAGTGCTAGAGTAACGGGTCGGAACACCATATATTTT
J gene: TRBJ2-1; D gene: .; clone size: .; V gene: TRBV19; CDR3 protein: CASSIEEMNEQFF; CDR3 DNA: TGTGCCAGTAGTATAGAAGAGATGAATGAGCAGTTCTTC
J gene: TRBJ2-3; D gene: .; clone size: .; V gene: TRBV29-1; CDR3 protein: CSVPGDSTDTQYF; CDR3 DNA: TGCAGCGTTCCGGGAGATAGCACAGATACGCAGTATTTT
J gene: TRBJ2-3; D gene: TRBD2; clone size: .; V gene: TRBV29-1; CDR3 protein: CSGTGTSGTDTQYF; CDR3 DNA: TGCAGCGGAACCGGGACTAGCGGCACAGATACGCAGTATTTT
J gene: TRBJ1-2; D gene: .; clone size: .; V gene: TRBV5-1; CDR3 protein: CASSLARGDDGYTF; CDR3 DNA: TGCGCCAGCAGCTTGGCCAGGGGCGATGATGGCTACACCTTC
J gene: TRBJ2-3; D gene: TRBD2; clone size: .; V gene: TRBV7-2; CDR3 protein: CASSQGLAGGLADTQYF; CDR3 DNA: TGTGCCAGCAGCCAGGGACTAGCGGGAGGTTTAGCAGATACGCAGTATTTT
J gene: TRBJ2-7; D gene: .; clone size: .; V gene: TRBV18; CDR3 protein: CASSPPGTPYEQYF; CDR3 DNA: TGTGCCAGCTCACCACCCGGGACTCCTTACGAGCAGTACTTC
J gene: TRBJ1-2; D gene: .; clone size: .; V gene: TRBV6-1; CDR3 protein: CASSESPTVNYGYTF; CDR3 DNA: TGTGCCAGCAGTGAGTCCCCCACAGTTAACTATGGCTACACCTTC
J gene: TRBJ1-4; D gene: .; clone size: .; V gene: TRBV6-1; CDR3 protein: CASAQGTANEKLFF; CDR3 DNA: TGTGCCAGCGCGCAGGGTACCGCTAATGAAAAACTGTTTTTT
J gene: TRBJ1-1; D gene: .; clone size: many; V gene: TRBV19; CDR3 protein: CASSVSINTEAFF; CDR3 DNA: TGTGCCAGTAGTGTGTCGATAAACACTGAAGCTTTCTTT
J gene: TRBJ1-2; D gene: .; clone size: .; V gene: TRBV6-1; CDR3 protein: CASRTGERYTF; CDR3 DNA: TGTGCCAGCAGGACAGGCGAACGCTACACCTTC
J gene: TRBJ2-7; D gene: .; clone size: .; V gene: TRBV30; CDR3 protein: CAWSINSYEQYF; CDR3 DNA: TGTGCCTGGAGTATTAATAGCTACGAGCAGTACTTC
J gene: TRBJ1-2; D gene: .; clone size: many; V gene: TRBV12-3/TRBV12-4; CDR3 protein: CASSPSQGPNYGYTF; CDR3 DNA: TGTGCCAGCAGCCCGAGCCAAGGGCCTAACTATGGCTACACCTTC
J gene: TRBJ2-3; D gene: .; clone size: .; V gene: TRBV29-1; CDR3 protein: CSVDRGTQYF; CDR3 DNA: TGCAGCGTTGATCGGGGTACGCAGTATTTT
J gene: TRBJ2-3; D gene: .; clone size: .; V gene: TRBV7-2; CDR3 protein: CASSLLGTQYF; CDR3 DNA: TGTGCCAGCAGCTTATTGGGTACGCAGTATTTT
J gene: TRBJ2-7; D gene: TRBD2; clone size: few; V gene: TRBV13; CDR3 protein: CASSWGAGGPEEQYF; CDR3 DNA: TGTGCCAGCAGCTGGGGAGCGGGAGGGCCGGAGGAGCAGTACTTC
J gene: TRBJ2-1; D gene: .; clone size: few; V gene: TRBV19; CDR3 protein: CASSPDLADEQFF; CDR3 DNA: TGTGCCAGTAGTCCAGACTTGGCGGATGAGCAGTTCTTC
J gene: TRBJ2-5; D gene: .; clone size: .; V gene: TRBV20-1; CDR3 protein: CSARVRGHQETQYF; CDR3 DNA: TGCAGTGCTAGAGTTCGGGGCCACCAAGAGACCCAGTACTTC
J gene: TRBJ1-2; D gene: TRBD1; clone size: many; V gene: TRBV12-3/TRBV12-4; CDR3 protein: CASSASPGQGDYGYTF; CDR3 DNA: TGTGCCAGCAGTGCGTCACCGGGACAGGGGGACTATGGCTACACCTTC
J gene: TRBJ2-7; D gene: .; clone size: many; V gene: TRBV11-2; CDR3 protein: CASSLGDSRYEQYF; CDR3 DNA: TGTGCCAGCAGCTTAGGCGATAGCCGCTACGAGCAGTACTTC
J gene: TRBJ2-7; D gene: .; clone size: few; V gene: TRBV6-1; CDR3 protein: CASSPRGRPEQYF; CDR3 DNA: TGTGCCAGCAGTCCGCGGGGGCGGCCCGAGCAGTACTTC
J gene: TRBJ1-5; D gene: TRBD1; clone size: few; V gene: TRBV6-1; CDR3 protein: CASSERGTGGNQPQHF; CDR3 DNA: TGTGCCAGCAGCGAACGGGGGACAGGGGGCAATCAGCCCCAGCATTTT
J gene: TRBJ1-3; D gene: .; clone size: .; V gene: TRBV6-1; CDR3 protein: CASSEQNTIYF; CDR3 DNA: TGTGCCAGCAGTGAACAGAACACCATATATTTT
J gene: TRBJ1-1; D gene: .; clone size: .; V gene: TRBV9; CDR3 protein: CASSTSPHTEAFF; CDR3 DNA: TGTGCCAGCAGCACATCCCCCCACACTGAAGCTTTCTTT
J gene: TRBJ1-1; D gene: TRBD1; clone size: many; V gene: TRBV29-1; CDR3 protein: CSVGDRVGTEAFF; CDR3 DNA: TGCAGCGTGGGGGACAGGGTTGGAACTGAAGCTTTCTTT
J gene: TRBJ1-3; D gene: .; clone size: .; V gene: TRBV12-3/TRBV12-4; CDR3 protein: CASSPLGNTIYF; CDR3 DNA: TGTGCCAGCAGCCCCCTGGGAAACACCATATATTTT
J gene: TRBJ2-3; D gene: .; clone size: .; V gene: TRBV19; CDR3 protein: CASSNRRKTSTDTQYF; CDR3 DNA: TGTGCCAGTAGTAATAGGCGGAAAACTAGCACAGATACGCAGTATTTT
J gene: TRBJ1-2; D gene: TRBD1; clone size: few; V gene: TRBV19; CDR3 protein: CASSMALTGSNYGYTF; CDR3 DNA: TGTGCCAGTAGTATGGCCCTGACAGGGTCTAACTATGGCTACACCTTC
J gene: TRBJ2-7; D gene: TRBD2; clone size: .; V gene: TRBV19; CDR3 protein: CASSNLAGGNYEQYF; CDR3 DNA: TGTGCCAGTAGTAACCTAGCGGGAGGGAACTACGAGCAGTACTTC
J gene: TRBJ1-1; D gene: .; clone size: many; V gene: TRBV6-5; CDR3 protein: CASSYVWGAGTEAFF; CDR3 DNA: TGTGCCAGCAGTTACGTCTGGGGGGCGGGAACTGAAGCTTTCTTT
J gene: TRBJ1-1; D gene: .; clone size: many; V gene: TRBV29-1; CDR3 protein: CSVRDGMNTEAFF; CDR3 DNA: TGCAGCGTCCGGGACGGCATGAACACTGAAGCTTTCTTT
J gene: TRBJ2-3; D gene: TRBD1; clone size: .; V gene: TRBV19; CDR3 protein: CASRKTQGATDTQYF; CDR3 DNA: TGTGCCAGTAGGAAAACTCAGGGGGCCACAGATACGCAGTATTTT
J gene: TRBJ2-5; D gene: .; clone size: .; V gene: TRBV20-1; CDR3 protein: CSARPASRQETQYF; CDR3 DNA: TGCAGTGCTAGGCCCGCGAGCAGGCAAGAGACCCAGTACTTC
J gene: TRBJ1-1; D gene: TRBD1; clone size: many; V gene: TRBV3-1; CDR3 protein: CASSQGTGGITEAFF; CDR3 DNA: TGTGCCAGCAGCCAAGGGACAGGCGGGATCACTGAAGCTTTCTTT
J gene: TRBJ2-3; D gene: TRBD2; clone size: .; V gene: TRBV28; CDR3 protein: CASSRRGGGQAVAGGQYF; CDR3 DNA: TGTGCCAGCTCCCGCCGAGGAGGGGGGCAGGCCGTGGCGGGGGGGCAGTATTTT